The T cell receptor (beta chain) under discussion was sequenced for a study of T-cell memory formation after mild COVID-19. This clonotype was found many times. The antigen remains unidentified. Looked up from germline, CDR1 is DFQATT and CDR2 is SNEGSKA (reference sequence). V was clipped by 0 bases and J by 3 bases; unmatched bases: 6. The CDR3 is 15 amino acids. Study findings and constraints: Mostly located in CM and EM were contracting CD4+ clones, with contracting CD8+ clones located in EMRA.

TCRdb reprocessed the 5' RACE reads with MiXCR, giving one entry per CDR3 protein. The table includes more than 45,000 distinct CDR3 sequences, 9.3% detected once. This receptor was obtained from an adult woman who had mild COVID-19 (a few samples of this study predate the infection). Cell type and time point are not known. The sequencing input was PBMCs or a T cell subset sorted from them (not recorded which). This sequence joins TRBV20-1 and TRBJ2-7, with TRBD2 matching over 9 bases. CDR3 DNA sequence: TGCAGTGCTAGAGATTTGCGGGAGGGCCTCTACGAGCAGTACTTC. Amino acids: CSARDLREGLYEQYF.